This entry features one T cell receptor beta chain sequence. Its antigen is currently unknown. Exclusion criteria comprised uncontrolled infection, other autoimmune disease, pregnancy or lactation. In making diagnoses, clinical symptoms, serum thyroxine and TRAb, thyroid ultrasound and orbital computed tomography were all used. This CDR3 is 16 amino acids long. Germline assignment: CDR1 SNHLY and CDR2 FYNNEI. The entry originates in a study of T cells in Graves' hyperthyroidism and ophthalmopathy. Study observations and caveats: Clonotypes that were expanded in thyroid above 0.001 mostly appeared in blood too. A model of 13 V-J features distinguished ophthalmopathy from stable hyperthyroidism.

Amplification of TCR beta CDR3 regions used RNA as the template. Initially, a first-round RT-PCR of the TCR CDR3 employed the HTBI primer set. Using its own MiXCR run on the multiplex PCR reads, TCRdb lists one record per CDR3 protein. The table includes 600,000 or so distinct CDR3 sequences, roughly 50% detected once. Sequenced sample: peripheral blood or thyroid tissue (not recorded which). The receptor comes from a woman between 18 and 29 years old with Graves' hyperthyroidism. The chain combines TRBV2 with TRBJ1-5, with 10 nucleotides matching TRBD1. CDR3 residues: CATSRKTGTGEQPQHF. CDR3 coding DNA: TGTGCTACTAGCAGAAAAACCGGGACAGGGGAGCAGCCCCAGCATTTT.